This TCR beta chain appears in the sequencing data of a study of T cell changes during pregnancy in multiple sclerosis. The table came from immunoSEQ multiplex PCR; TCRdb's copy has only in-frame clones and leaves some out. This sample has tens of thousands of clones, with 90% to 95% found just once. Germline trimming cut 3 bases from V and 0 bases from J; bases unmatched to any gene: 7. The CDR3 length is 17 residues. Germline values: CDR1 ENHRY, CDR2 SYGVKD. The sample here was CD4+ T cells from peripheral blood mononuclear cells, taken in the second trimester of pregnancy. The receptor's source is a female donor with multiple sclerosis, enrolled in a pregnancy study. V usage is TRBV10-3 and J usage is TRBJ2-1; 8 bases agree with TRBD2. The CDR3 DNA sequence: TGTGCCATCAGTGACCCTCTAGCGGGTCGCTCCTACAATGAGCAGTTCTTC. This translates into CAISDPLAGRSYNEQFF.